The rows below give T cell receptor beta chains drawn from one sample of a study of blood T cell repertoires in COVID-19. Clones were sequenced by immunoSEQ multiplex PCR, and TCRdb holds only the in-frame ones, with some missing. This table has about 76,000 clones, around 83% appearing once. Sequencing input: peripheral blood. The source of these receptors is a man older than 75 with acute or convalescent COVID-19. CDR3s include the opening cysteine and the closing phenylalanine or tryptophan. The order of the fields is D gene, clone size, J gene, V gene, CDR3 DNA, CDR3 protein. The D gene is left open where the match is weak. Only part of the rows carry a size: once, few, many, or a class if the clone is expanded.

>NA|NA|TRBJ2-7|TRBV5-1
TGCGCCAGCAGCTTGGCTTCCAGCTCCTACGAGCAGTACTTC
CASSLASSSYEQYF
>NA|NA|TRBJ1-2|TRBV10-3
TGTGCCATCTTGGACAGAGATCGCTATGGCTACACCTTC
CAILDRDRYGYTF
>NA|NA|TRBJ2-5|TRBV19
TGTGCCAGTGCGTCCGGGGGTCGGGAGACCCAGTACTTC
CASASGGRETQYF
>TRBD1|NA|TRBJ2-7|TRBV19
TGTGCCAGAAGGACAGGGAAGACCTACGAGCAGTACTTC
CARRTGKTYEQYF
>TRBD1|NA|TRBJ1-6|TRBV6-2/TRBV6-3
TGTGCCAGCAGCCGGACAGGGGGCAATAATTCACCCCTCCACTTT
CASSRTGGNNSPLHF
>NA|NA|TRBJ2-1|TRBV19
TGTGCCAGTAGTCCCCCCGGGACACGCTACAATGAGCAGTTCTTC
CASSPPGTRYNEQFF
>TRBD1|NA|TRBJ1-5|TRBV28
TGTGCCAGCGGTTCGGTGAGACAGGGGGTTTACAATCAGCCCCAGCATTTT
CASGSVRQGVYNQPQHF
>NA|NA|TRBJ1-1|TRBV4-3
TGCGCCAGCAGCCAAGAGGGCGGAGGGTCCACTGAAGCTTTCTTT
CASSQEGGGSTEAFF
>TRBD2|NA|TRBJ2-2|TRBV7-2
TGTGCCAGCAGCCATAGTAGCGGGCACCTCACCGGGGAGCTGTTTTTT
CASSHSSGHLTGELFF
>NA|NA|TRBJ1-1|TRBV5-1
TGCGCCAGCAGCTTGGCCCCCATGAGAACTGAAGCTTTCTTT
CASSLAPMRTEAFF
>NA|NA|TRBJ1-3|TRBV7-3
TGTGCCAGCAGCTTAACGGCTGGCGGAAACACCATATATTTT
CASSLTAGGNTIYF
>NA|NA|TRBJ2-5|TRBV3-1/TRBV3-2
TGTGCCAGCAGCGATACAGCTACCCCCCAAGAGACCCAGTACTTC
CASSDTATPQETQYF
>NA|few|TRBJ1-2|TRBV14
TGTGCCAGCAGCCAAGATTGGCAGGGGAGTGGTGGCTACACCTTC
CASSQDWQGSGGYTF
>NA|NA|TRBJ2-3|TRBV19
TGTGCCAGTAGTATCAGACACACAGATACGCAGTATTTT
CASSIRHTDTQYF
>TRBD1|NA|TRBJ2-2|TRBV6-4
TGTGCCAGCAGCTTGGGACAGGGGACGAACACCGGGGAGCTGTTTTTT
CASSLGQGTNTGELFF
>NA|NA|TRBJ2-1|TRBV9
TGTGCCAGCAGCGTAGCTACAGGACGACAGCAAAATGAGCAGTTCTTC
CASSVATGRQQNEQFF
>TRBD2|NA|TRBJ2-1|TRBV18
TGTGCCAGCTCACCTCCGGGACTAGCGGGGGGGCCCAACAATGAGCAGTTCTTC
CASSPPGLAGGPNNEQFF
>TRBD2|NA|TRBJ2-3|TRBV19
TGTGCCAGTAGTCGCGGACTAGCGTCTAGCACAGATACGCAGTATTTT
CASSRGLASSTDTQYF
>NA|NA|TRBJ2-5|TRBV19
TGTGCCAGTAGTCGAGGGGAGACCCAGTACTTC
CASSRGETQYF
>NA|NA|TRBJ1-1|TRBV29-1
TGCAGCGGTTGGGGGGGGATGAACACTGAAGCTTTCTTT
CSGWGGMNTEAFF
>TRBD2|NA|TRBJ2-6|TRBV5-6
TGTGCCAGCAGCATGCGGGGGGGTACTGGGGCCAACGTCCTGACTTTC
CASSMRGGTGANVLTF
>NA|once|TRBJ2-3|TRBV6-1
TGTGCCAGCAGTGAATGGGGCCCAGATACGCAGTATTTT
CASSEWGPDTQYF
>TRBD1|NA|TRBJ1-3|TRBV6-2/TRBV6-3
TGTGCCAGCAGTTACGACCCGGGACAGATTTATTCTGGAAACACCATATATTTT
CASSYDPGQIYSGNTIYF
>NA|NA|TRBJ1-2|TRBV29-1
TGCAGCGTTGCGACAGGAGGCAACTATGGCTACACCTTC
CSVATGGNYGYTF
>TRBD2|NA|TRBJ2-1|TRBV28
TGTGCCAGCAGTTTAGCTAGCGGGAGGGGCGAGCAGTTCTTC
CASSLASGRGEQFF
>NA|NA|TRBJ1-1|TRBV5-1
TGCGCCAGCAGCCCCCTTTCGGACGGGGGTCTGAACACTGAAGCTTTCTTT
CASSPLSDGGLNTEAFF
>TRBD1|NA|TRBJ1-1|TRBV11-2
TGTGCCAGCAGCTTAGACAACAGGGGTAGCACTGAAGCTTTCTTT
CASSLDNRGSTEAFF
>TRBD1|NA|TRBJ1-2|TRBV27
TGTGCCAGCAGTCCCTTGCAGGGGGCGGACTATGGCTACACCTTC
CASSPLQGADYGYTF
>TRBD1|few|TRBJ1-5|TRBV19
TGTGCCAGTAGTGGGACAGGGATGGGTAGCAATCAGCCCCAGCATTTT
CASSGTGMGSNQPQHF
>TRBD1|NA|TRBJ2-5|TRBV4-1
TGCGCCAGCAGCCGCCGAACAGGGGGAAGGGAGACCCAGTACTTC
CASSRRTGGRETQYF
>NA|NA|TRBJ1-2|TRBV29-1
TGCAGCGTTGAAGGGGTTGGGGGCAACTATGGCTACACCTTC
CSVEGVGGNYGYTF
>TRBD1|NA|TRBJ1-6|TRBV30
TGTGCCAACCGGGACAGGGATAATTCACCCCTCCACTTT
CANRDRDNSPLHF